The following is a T cell receptor beta chain sequence with its context. This CDR3 is built from 14 residues. Germline CDR1 reads SGHRS; CDR2 reads YFSETQ. V lost 4 bases and J lost 1, with 6 bases in between. The data belong to a study of control samples from healthy donors and cancer patients. Only in-frame clones appear in the TCRdb table, and some are missing; sequencing was by immunoSEQ multiplex PCR. This sample yields roughly 92,000 clones, of which about 88% are seen a single time; roughly 1.3% belongs to the top ten. The chain has TRBV5-1 and TRBJ2-6; no definite D call. This clonotype originated in a woman aged 45-60 years in good health. Sample: blood. The CDR3 nucleotides are TGCGCCAGCAGCCGGATATCTGGGGCCAACGTCCTGACTTTC. It encodes CASSRISGANVLTF. The full variable domain, with the rest looked up from reference TRBV5-1 and TRBJ2-6, is KAGVTQTPRYLIKTRGQQVTLSCSPISGHRSVSWYQQTPGQGLQFLFEYFSETQRNKGNFPGRFSGRQFSNSRSEMNVSTLELGDSALYLCASSRISGANVLTFGAGSRLTVL.